This passage covers 18 T cell receptor beta chains from one sample sequenced in a study of T cells in Graves' hyperthyroidism and ophthalmopathy. Authors of the study amplified TCR beta CDR3 regions from RNA transcripts. TCR CDR3 underwent first-round RT-PCR with the HTBI primer set. MiXCR, run by TCRdb on the multiplex PCR reads, gives a single entry per CDR3 protein. The repertoire holds hundreds of thousands of distinct CDR3 sequences, with around 39% as singletons. The specimen sequenced was blood. The source is a young man with Graves' hyperthyroidism.

The sample holds many counts of this clonotype. The rearrangement joins TRBV29-1 to TRBJ2-7; no clear D gene. This CDR3 has 12 amino acids. Germline lookup yields CDR1 SQVTM and CDR2 ANQGSEA. V lost 1 base, J lost 3 bases, and 7 bases lay in between. The CDR3 reads CSVEAGDYEQYF. CDR3 coding DNA: TGCAGCGTTGAAGCTGGGGACTACGAGCAGTACTTC.

This clonotype has a single count. The V and J genes are TRBV2 and TRBJ1-3; possibly TRBD1 for D (6 bases). Germline V gene data show CDR1 as SNHLY and CDR2 as FYNNEI. V was trimmed by 6 bases and J by 6 bases, leaving 12 bases between them. The CDR3 is 13 residues long. The CDR3 loop reads CASRQGSENTIYF. The CDR3 DNA reads as TGTGCCAGCAGACAGGGCTCAGAAAACACCATATATTTT.

The chain uses TRBV24-1 and TRBJ1-6; TRBD1 agrees at 9 bases. CDR3 length: 15 residues. Germline values: CDR1 KGHDR, CDR2 SFDVKD. V was pared by 6 bases and J by 5 bases, with 4 bases of the junction left unmatched. As DNA, the CDR3 is TGTGCCACCAGTTATGGACAGGGGCATAATTCACCCCTCCACTTT. Residues: CATSYGQGHNSPLHF.

The CDR3: CASSYRDSLFYGYTF. The CDR3 nucleotides read TGCGCCAGCAGCTACCGGGACAGCCTGTTCTATGGCTACACCTTC. This chain uses TRBV4-1 with TRBJ1-2, with 7 bases lining up with TRBD1. J gave up 4 bases and V 5 bases, and 10 bases lay outside the gene matches. CDR3 length: 15 residues. CDR1 and CDR2 (germline): MGHRA, YSYEKL.

The chain employs TRBV10-3 and TRBJ1-4; D unresolved. The germline gives CDR1 ENHRY, CDR2 SYGVKD. CDR3 size: 13 residues. Trimming left V 3 bases short and J 4 bases short, with 6 bases between. This chain's CDR3 is CAISDAGNEKLFF. CDR3 in DNA: TGTGCCATCAGTGACGCCGGTAATGAAAAACTGTTTTTT.

A remark on this clonotype: As the CDR3 is not closed by the conserved phenylalanine or tryptophan, this likely results from a read error. No DNA is shown, since the ends of the CDR3 on it are uncertain; the CDR3 is the one TCRdb lists. The chain carries TRBV25-1 and TRBJ2-2. From germline, CDR1 is MGHDK and CDR2 SYGVNS. The CDR3 is 13 residues long, counting both termini. This CDR3 reads CASSHANTGELDL.

This clonotype was counted between two and nine times. At one of its ends the junction is not consistent with the germline gene, which may arise from a read error. The gene calls are TRBV5-4 and TRBJ2-7; no definite D call. Germline V CDR1 and CDR2: SGHNT, YYREEE (reference sequence). The CDR3 is made up of 13 amino acids. CDR3 protein: CASSQEGRNEQYF. The CDR3 DNA sequence: TGCGCCAGCAGCCAAGAAGGAAGGAACGAGCAGTACTTC.

About this clonotype itself: Its ends do not fully match the called genes, so a read error is possible. The chain links TRBV20-1 to TRBJ1-5; tentatively, D is TRBD1 (6 bases). This CDR3 region has 14 residues. In germline, CDR1 is DFQATT, CDR2 SNEGSKA (reference sequence). The CDR3 sequence: CSAGDYRVNQPQHF. The DNA of the CDR3 is TGCAGTGCTGGAGATTACAGGGTCAATCAGCCCCAGCATTTT.

This clonotype was observed at least ten times. The V call is TRBV10-2, the J call TRBJ1-1; a possible D gene is TRBD1 (5 bases). The V and J ends lost 9 bases and 1 base respectively, with 9 bases between them. Germline V CDR1 and CDR2: WSHSY, SAAADI. This CDR3 is 12 amino acids long. The CDR3 nucleotides are TGCGCCAGTGGGACGGCGAACACTGAAGCTTTCTTT. The encoded protein is CASGTANTEAFF.

This clonotype was observed at least ten times. CDR3: CASREEKLFF. The CDR3 DNA follows: TGTGCCAGCAGAGAGGAAAAACTGTTTTTT. The gene calls are TRBV2 and TRBJ1-4; D remains ambiguous. Germline CDR1 SNHLY, CDR2 FYNNEI. CDR3 length equals 10 residues. V lost 6 bases to trimming and J lost 8 bases, with 4 bases between them.

The chain combines TRBV5-1 with TRBJ1-2; tentatively, D is TRBD1 (5 bases). Trimming shortened V by 0 bases and J by 4 bases, and 16 bases separated the two germline ends. CDR3 length: 16 amino acids. In germline, CDR1 is SGHRS, CDR2 YFSETQ. The CDR3 loop reads CASSLEQGYTLYGYTF. Written as DNA, the CDR3 is TGCGCCAGCAGCTTGGAGCAGGGATACACCCTCTATGGCTACACCTTC. The entire variable domain, with the rest obtained from reference TRBV5-1 and TRBJ1-2, is as follows: KAGVTQTPRYLIKTRGQQVTLSCSPISGHRSVSWYQQTPGQGLQFLFEYFSETQRNKGNFPGRFSGRQFSNSRSEMNVSTLELGDSALYLCASSLEQGYTLYGYTFGSGTRLTVV.

Remarks on this clonotype: An end of the junction does not agree with germline; a read error may underlie this. In DNA, the CDR3 is TGTGCCAGCCGCTTAGGGCCACTTCAAGAGACCCAGTACTTC. It codes for CASRLGPLQETQYF. The gene calls are TRBV7-6 and TRBJ2-5; D unclear. The length of the CDR3 is 14 residues. CDR1 and CDR2 from the germline V gene are SGHVS and FNYEAQ.

V is TRBV5-6 and J is TRBJ2-6; 8 nucleotides line up with TRBD1. The CDR3 has 20 residues. The V gene end was trimmed by 0 bases and the J gene end by 1 base; junction bases not matched to a gene: 12. Germline values: CDR1 SGHDT, CDR2 YYEEEE. In nucleotides, the CDR3 is TGTGCCAGCAGCTTGGGGCCTACTGGGACAGGCATATCTGGGGCCAACGTCCTGACTTTC. Translation gives CASSLGPTGTGISGANVLTF.

Note on this clonotype: A much larger clone sits a single nucleotide away, making a read error possible. The rearrangement uses TRBV20-1 and TRBJ1-1; D gene uncertain. There are 13 residues in the CDR3. The germline V gene has CDR1 DFQATT and CDR2 SNEGSKA (reference sequence). The CDR3, as DNA: TGCAGTGCTAGTGGCACCCTGAACACTGGAGCTTTCTTT. Translating it yields CSASGTLNTGAFF.

V is TRBV7-9 and J is TRBJ1-3, with D possibly TRBD1 on 6 matching bases. Germline V gene sequence: CDR1 SEHNR, CDR2 FQNEAQ (reference sequence). V was trimmed by 5 bases and J by 3 bases, leaving 8 bases between them. CDR3 size: 13 residues. The CDR3 bases are TGTGCCAGCAGCATACAGGGTGGAAACACCATATATTTT. Its protein product is CASSIQGGNTIYF.

Notes on this clonotype: Because the CDR3 is missing its conserved closing phenylalanine or tryptophan, this is likely a read error. This chain connects TRBV7-8 to TRBJ2-5; D might be TRBD1 (6 bases). CDR1 is SGHVS and CDR2 is FQNEAQ in the germline V gene. V was trimmed by 1 base and J by 2 bases, leaving 8 bases between them. This CDR3 has 14 residues. The CDR3 DNA sequence: TGTGCCAGCAGCTTAGGGACAGTTCAAGAGACCCAGTACCTC. Translating gives CASSLGTVQETQYL.

The rearrangement links TRBV29-1 to TRBJ1-3; unclear D gene. The V end lost 6 bases, the J end lost 8 bases, and 8 bases lay between the germline ends. This CDR3 comprises 10 residues. CDR1 and CDR2 from the germline V gene are SQVTM and ANQGSEA. CDR3 bases: TGCAGCGTCGGACCGGACACCATATATTTT. Translated, it gives CSVGPDTIYF.

CDR3 amino acids: CASSESGRAYNSPLHF. CDR3 in DNA: TGTGCCAGCAGTGAATCGGGTCGAGCCTATAATTCACCCCTCCACTTT. J is TRBJ1-6 and V is TRBV2; unclear D gene. The CDR3 sequence is 16 residues long. The V gene lost 2 bases and the J gene lost 2 bases, with 10 bases spanning the gap. Per germline, CDR1 SNHLY and CDR2 FYNNEI.